A single T cell receptor (beta chain) is shown here with its context. Sample treatment: about 20 received Ad26.COV2.S at low or high dose, single or two shots; about five received placebo; per-sample allocation not given. Collection of the samples took place on day 63 after the first injection of vaccine or placebo. These data are taken from a study of Ad26.COV2.S vaccination and SARS-CoV-2 variants. The overall study: The study gave Ad26.COV2.S intramuscularly, once or twice 56 days apart.

Method: immunoSEQ multiplex PCR; TCRdb's copy keeps in-frame clones and lacks some. The sample holds 300,000 to 400,000 clones, around 84% seen once. Germline assignment: CDR1 SGHTS and CDR2 YDEGEE. The CDR3 runs 16 residues. Trimming removed 6 bases from V and 4 bases from J, with 17 bases in between. The TCR sequence derives from a person aged 18-65 years who received the Ad26.COV2.S COVID-19 vaccine or a placebo. Sequencing used peripheral blood, obtained in a trial of Ad26.COV2.S vaccine versus placebo. This chain links TRBV5-8 with TRBJ2-6; perhaps TRBD2 as D (5 bases). CDR3 DNA sequence: TGTGCCAGCATCCCTGCTGTCGGGAAGGGGGCCAACGTCCTGACTTTC. This sequence encodes CASIPAVGKGANVLTF.